A single sample gave rise to the 8 T cell receptor beta chains below, sequenced in a study of blood T cells in healthy people across ages. The authors ran a second PCR of 7 to 11 cycles using a sample-barcoded 5' primer and a J-beta primer mix. Each CDR3 protein gets one entry after TCRdb re-called the 5' RACE reads with MiXCR. Of about 540,000 distinct CDR3 sequences in the sample, around 24% were seen once. This sample was also put to use in a study of T cells of mothers and their children.

The sample consisted of blood. The source of these receptors is a boy aged 5-17 years in good health.

In its sample, this clonotype was seen many times. The chain employs TRBV20-1 and TRBJ2-1; D perhaps matches TRBD1 (5 bases). Germline V CDR1 and CDR2: DFQATT, SNEGSKA (reference sequence). V lost 3 bases to trimming and J lost 7 bases, with 19 bases between them. The CDR3 consists of 15 residues. CDR3 in DNA: TGCAGTGCTAGCGGGTCCCGGCAGGGTAGTAATGAGCAGTTCTTC. Protein: CSASGSRQGSNEQFF.

This clonotype was recorded only once. The chain combines TRBV4-3 with TRBJ1-3, with D possibly being TRBD1 (6 bases). V shed 0 bases and J shed 0 bases, with 9 bases lying between them. Germline CDR1 and CDR2: LGHNA and YSLEER. This CDR3 has 16 amino acids. This CDR3 reads CASSQEQGNSGNTIYF. The CDR3, as DNA: TGCGCCAGCAGCCAAGAACAGGGCAACTCTGGAAACACCATATATTTT.

J is TRBJ2-7 and V is TRBV9; D is possibly TRBD1 (6 bases). CDR3 size: 16 residues. V gave up 3 bases and J gave up 1 base, with 17 bases separating them. Germline assignment: CDR1 SGDLS and CDR2 YYNGEE. This chain's CDR3 is CASSAYEVGQSYEQYF. The CDR3 region has the DNA TGTGCCAGCAGCGCGTACGAAGTCGGACAGTCCTACGAGCAGTACTTC.

This clonotype appeared once. The rearrangement links TRBV3-1 to TRBJ2-1; 7 bases map to TRBD2. The V segment lost 4 bases and the J segment 6 bases; nucleotides outside the gene matches: 6. Germline CDR1 LGHDT, CDR2 YNNKEL (reference sequence). This CDR3 region has 14 residues. The CDR3 loop reads CASSRGLVFNEQFF. Here the CDR3 DNA reads TGTGCCAGCAGCCGCGGACTAGTGTTCAATGAGCAGTTCTTC.

This chain joins TRBV12-3 or TRBV12-4 and TRBJ2-3, with D perhaps TRBD1 or TRBD2 (7 bases each). Deletions cut 2 bases from V and 3 bases from J, with 18 bases between. The CDR3 has 17 amino acids. The DNA for the CDR3 is TGTGCCAGCAGTTTAAGTGGCAGGGGGGGTAGGACAGATACGCAGTATTTT. Amino acids: CASSLSGRGGRTDTQYF.

Only a few counts were recorded for this clonotype. The chain combines TRBV3-1 with TRBJ2-7; 12 bases map to TRBD2. The J call may be wrong; the DNA end is better matched by TRBJ2-1. Germline lookup yields CDR1 LGHDT and CDR2 YNNKEL (reference sequence). The CDR3 has 15 amino acids. Here the CDR3 DNA reads TGTGCCAGCAGCCGACTAGCGGGGGAATACAATGAGCAGTTCTTC. Translating gives CASSRLAGEYNEQFF.

This clonotype was recorded a few times. The gene calls are TRBV5-6 and TRBJ2-4; D uncertain. Trimming took off 2 bases at V and 7 bases at J, with 7 bases between the two ends. Per the germline V gene, CDR1 is SGHDT and CDR2 is YYEEEE. The CDR3 sequence is 12 residues long. DNA for the CDR3: TGTGCCAGCAGCTTTGGGGTGAACATTCAGTACTTC. Amino acids: CASSFGVNIQYF. Full variable domain (outside the CDR3, taken from reference TRBV5-6 and TRBJ2-4): DAGVTQSPTHLIKTRGQQVTLRCSPKSGHDTVSWYQQALGQGPQFIFQYYEEEERQRGNFPDRFSGHQFPNYSSELNVNALLLGDSALYLCASSFGVNIQYFGAGTRLSVL.

This chain uses TRBV4-3 with TRBJ2-1; 9 bases are a match to TRBD2. The CDR3 has 15 residues. In germline, CDR1 is LGHNA, CDR2 YSLEER. The trim removed 4 bases at V and 8 bases at J, leaving 9 bases unmatched. CDR3 protein: CASSPQREVGDEQFF. DNA of the CDR3: TGCGCCAGCAGCCCCCAGCGGGAGGTGGGGGATGAGCAGTTCTTC.